Below, one T cell receptor (beta chain) is given with its context. Its target is unknown. The sample comes from a study of identical twins. General observations from the study: Models, which agreed with sharing between unrelated individuals, nonetheless underestimated the out-of-frame TCR alpha sharing seen in monozygotic twins. Partly confounded zero-insertion analyses could result from invariant MAIT and iNKT cells. The abundant beta clonotypes from cord blood had fewer insertions, and memory repertoires had none of this.

It was template switching that added a universal primer site, and there were unique molecular identifiers on the cDNA. TCRdb reanalysed the 5' RACE reads using MiXCR and keeps one entry per CDR3 protein. The sample consists of about 810,000 distinct CDR3 sequences, 10% to 15% of them appearing once. CDR3 length equals 15 residues. CDR1 LGHDT and CDR2 YNNKEL come from the germline V gene (reference sequence). Trimming left V 3 bases short and J 0 bases short, with 11 bases between. These same data were also listed under a study on yellow fever vaccine responses in identical twins.

Source material: PBMCs. The chain is built from TRBV3-1 and TRBJ1-2; TRBD1 is a possible D gene (6 bases). This TCR came from a woman aged 18-30 years in good health. The CDR3 nucleotides read TGTGCCAGCAGCCACCTGGACAGACCTAACTATGGCTACACCTTC. Its protein is CASSHLDRPNYGYTF.